This TCR beta chain emerged from a study of blood T cell repertoires in COVID-19. As for the study in general: Collection of acute and convalescent COVID-19 samples took place in the United States, Italy and Spain. In each case, the material was cDNA or gDNA derived from T cells, B-cell-depleted T cells, or PBMCs.

V lost 2 bases and J lost 0; bases outside the gene matches: 4. CDR1 SGHRS and CDR2 YFSETQ come from the germline V gene. The CDR3 has 15 amino acids. Original methodology: Reference gene primer amplification gave nucleated cell count estimates. The repertoire was sequenced with immunoSEQ multiplex PCR; TCRdb's copy has only in-frame clones and lacks some. The DNA gave D and trimming, while V, J and clone size come from that table. Of some 380,000 clones in the sample, 81% were seen once. The sequence came from a human donor with acute or convalescent COVID-19. The donor label of this sample is uncertain. Sample: peripheral blood. The rearrangement links TRBV5-1 to TRBJ2-7; 8 bases align to TRBD2. As DNA, the CDR3 is TGCGCCAGCAGCTTATCGGGGGGGACCTCCTACGAGCAGTACTTC. This codes for CASSLSGGTSYEQYF.